The rows below give T cell receptor beta chains drawn from one sample of a study of shared clonotypes between healthy human individuals. TCRdb's copy holds only in-frame clones and misses some; the assay was immunoSEQ multiplex PCR. The sample has more than 850,000 clones, 70% to 80% seen once. The sample taken for sequencing was memory CD4+ T cells from PBMCs. The origin of the receptors is a man younger than 35 in good health. Some clones in this sample may be carry-over from other donors' samples. CDR3s include the opening cysteine and the closing phenylalanine or tryptophan. A D gene is named only where the DNA matches it firmly. Clone size appears in some rows only: once, few, many, or a class for an expanded clone.

v_gene	abundance	j_gene	d_gene	CDR3nt	CDR3aa
TRBV5-6	NA	TRBJ2-6	NA	TGTGCCAGCACCTCTAGCTCTGGGGCCAACGTCCTGACTTTC	CASTSSSGANVLTF
TRBV28	NA	TRBJ2-7	NA	TGTGCCAGCAGTTTCGTTCTCCCCCGAGGGCACGAGCAGTACTTC	CASSFVLPRGHEQYF
TRBV11-2	NA	TRBJ2-7	NA	TGTGCCAGCAGCTTGGCAGGGATCCACGAGCAGTACTTC	CASSLAGIHEQYF
TRBV28	NA	TRBJ1-5	NA	TGTGCCAGCAGTTTATTGGCGTCCCAGCATTTT	CASSLLASQHF
TRBV6-5	NA	TRBJ1-4	TRBD1	TGTGCCAGCAGTTACTCGAGAGGGGGCGGGGGAGAAAAACTGTTTTTT	CASSYSRGGGGEKLFF
TRBV7-9	NA	TRBJ2-5	NA	TGTGCCAGCAGCTTAGGGGGGACGTCGGAAGAGACCCAGTACTTC	CASSLGGTSEETQYF
TRBV15	NA	TRBJ1-3	NA	TGTGCCACCAGCAGATCAGGGGTTTCTGGAAACACCATATATTTT	CATSRSGVSGNTIYF
TRBV6-1	NA	TRBJ1-5	NA	TGTGCCAGCAGCCCCGGAGACAGGATCAATCAGCCCCAGCATTTT	CASSPGDRINQPQHF
TRBV5-6	NA	TRBJ2-3	NA	TGTGCCAGCAGCTTGAGGGATACGCAGTATTTT	CASSLRDTQYF
TRBV7-9	many	TRBJ2-3	TRBD2	TGTGCCAGCAGCTTGGGGCTAGCGGGGACCACAGATACGCAGTATTTT	CASSLGLAGTTDTQYF
TRBV13	NA	TRBJ2-7	NA	TGTGCCAGCAGCTTAGCCGGGACCCTAGACGAGCAGTACTTC	CASSLAGTLDEQYF
TRBV5-1	NA	TRBJ2-5	TRBD2	TGCGCCAGCATGGTCGCGGGAGTGGGAGAGACCCAGTACTTC	CASMVAGVGETQYF
TRBV7-9	NA	TRBJ1-5	NA	TGTGCCAGCAGCTTATCTAGCAATCAGCCCCAGCATTTT	CASSLSSNQPQHF
TRBV28	NA	TRBJ1-5	NA	TGTGCCAGCGGGGGCGCCTATCAGCCCCAGCATTTT	CASGGAYQPQHF
TRBV7-6	NA	TRBJ1-2	NA	TGTGCCAGCACCCGTCGGGCAGGGGACTATGGCTACACCTTC	CASTRRAGDYGYTF
TRBV27	NA	TRBJ1-2	NA	TGTGCCAGCAGTTTATCCACAGTGTTGGGGGCAAACTATGGCTACACCTTC	CASSLSTVLGANYGYTF
TRBV7-9	NA	TRBJ1-3	NA	TGTGCCAGCAGCCCGAGGGGATCGGGTGGAAACACCATATATTTT	CASSPRGSGGNTIYF
TRBV4-2	NA	TRBJ2-3	TRBD2	TGTGCCAGCAGCCCGGGACTAGCGACGGGGGGAGATACGCAGTATTTT	CASSPGLATGGDTQYF
TRBV2	few	TRBJ2-2	NA	TGTGCCAGCAGGGGGAGTGTCACCGGGGAGCTGTTTTTT	CASRGSVTGELFF
TRBV29-1	NA	TRBJ2-2	NA	TGCAGCGTTGAGGACCTGGAGACCGGGGAGCTGTTTTTT	CSVEDLETGELFF
TRBV19	NA	TRBJ2-1	TRBD2	TGTGCCAGTAGTATAACGGGAGGGCGAGTTGAGCAGTTCTTC	CASSITGGRVEQFF
TRBV19	NA	TRBJ2-5	NA	TGTGCCAGTAGTAGACCGGGGAAGGTTAAAGAGACCCAGTACTTC	CASSRPGKVKETQYF
TRBV7-2	NA	TRBJ1-2	NA	TGTGCCAGCAGCTCGGGACAAAGGGTGAATGGCTACACCTTC	CASSSGQRVNGYTF
TRBV7-9	few	TRBJ1-1	NA	TGTGCCAGCAGCTTAGCGTCTGGATCTGGGTTCTTT	CASSLASGSGFF
TRBV28	once	TRBJ1-5	NA	TGTGCCAGCAGCCTTTCCACCACAAGCAATCAGCCCCAGCATTTT	CASSLSTTSNQPQHF
TRBV7-3	NA	TRBJ1-5	NA	TGTGCCAGCAGCTTAGGACCGACCCAGCCCCAGCATTTT	CASSLGPTQPQHF
TRBV9	NA	TRBJ2-5	TRBD1	TGTGCCAGCAGCGTGGGACAGAGGGAGACCCAGTACTTC	CASSVGQRETQYF
TRBV6-6	NA	TRBJ2-5	TRBD2	TGTGCCAGCAAAGCGGGAGGCTGGGAGACCCAGTACTTC	CASKAGGWETQYF
TRBV5-1	NA	TRBJ1-1	NA	TGCGCCAGCAGCTTAGTACAGGGCGACACTGAAGCTTTCTTT	CASSLVQGDTEAFF
TRBV5-1	NA	TRBJ1-1	TRBD1	TGCGCCAGCAGCCCCGGACAGGGGGGGTTCGGGAACACTGAAGCTTTCTTT	CASSPGQGGFGNTEAFF
TRBV4-1	once	TRBJ1-4	NA	TGCGCCAGCAGCAAACCAGCGTCTGGGGCTGCTAATGAAAAACTGTTTTTT	CASSKPASGAANEKLFF
TRBV6-6	NA	TRBJ2-2	NA	TGTGCCAGCAGTTACTCGACCACTACCGCCGGGGAGCTGTTTTTT	CASSYSTTTAGELFF
TRBV28	once	TRBJ2-1	NA	TGTGCCAGCAGTTCAGGACAGACCTGGGACAATGAGCAGTTCTTC	CASSSGQTWDNEQFF
TRBV28	NA	TRBJ1-2	NA	TGTGCCAGCAACCGGGGGAACTATGGCTACACCTTC	CASNRGNYGYTF
TRBV5-4	NA	TRBJ2-2	TRBD1	TGTGCCAGCAGCCTCAGGCAGGGGGCGGACGCCGGGGAGCTGTTTTTT	CASSLRQGADAGELFF
TRBV5-1	NA	TRBJ2-1	NA	TGCGCCAGCAGCTTGGTTGGGGAAGGACAGTTCTTC	CASSLVGEGQFF
TRBV28	NA	TRBJ2-1	TRBD2	TGTGCCAGCAGCCGACGACTAGCGGGAGGGTACAATGAGCAGTTCTTC	CASSRRLAGGYNEQFF
TRBV5-1	NA	TRBJ2-1	NA	TGCGCCAGCAGCTTGGAACCCGAGACTTTCGATGAGCAGTTCTTC	CASSLEPETFDEQFF
TRBV19	NA	TRBJ2-4	TRBD2	TGTGCCAGTAGTCCCGCGGGGGGGACGGTTCAGTACTTC	CASSPAGGTVQYF
TRBV28	NA	TRBJ2-3	NA	TGTGCCAGCAGTTCGGCGGGACCCACAGATACGCAGTATTTT	CASSSAGPTDTQYF
TRBV18	NA	TRBJ2-5	NA	TGTGCCAGCTCACCTAATCAAGAGACCCAGTACTTC	CASSPNQETQYF
TRBV7-8	NA	TRBJ2-7	TRBD1	TGTGCCAGCAGCTCCGCAGGGGGTTACGAGCAGTACTTC	CASSSAGGYEQYF
TRBV7-2	NA	TRBJ2-7	NA	TGTGCCAGCAGCCCCGACTGGATCACCTACGAGCAGTACTTC	CASSPDWITYEQYF
TRBV11-2	NA	TRBJ1-4	NA	TGTGCCAGCAGCTTAGGCGCCGGACATATCCCTGAAAAACTGTTTTTT	CASSLGAGHIPEKLFF
TRBV28	NA	TRBJ1-3	NA	TGTGCCAGCAGTTTATATAAGGGAAACACCATATATTTT	CASSLYKGNTIYF
TRBV6-5	NA	TRBJ2-1	NA	TGTGCCAGCGGATACCCGAGCTCCTACAATGAGCAGTTCTTC	CASGYPSSYNEQFF
TRBV27	NA	TRBJ2-1	TRBD2	TGTGCCAGCAGCAGAAGACTAGCGGGAGAAGTATCACCTAACCAAAGTGGGGAGCAGTTCTTC	CASSRRLAGEVSPNQSGEQFF
TRBV5-4	NA	TRBJ2-7	NA	TGTGCCAGCAGCATGGGAGTGACCTACGAGCAGTACTTC	CASSMGVTYEQYF
TRBV27	few	TRBJ1-2	NA	TGTGCCAGCGGATACACTATGGACTATGGCTACACCTTC	CASGYTMDYGYTF
TRBV7-6	NA	TRBJ2-6	TRBD2	TGTGCCAGCAGCTTAAGTCGACTAGCGGGCTACTCTGGGGCCAACGTCCTGACTTTC	CASSLSRLAGYSGANVLTF